Given below is one TCR beta chain in context. The antigen remains undetermined. The data were obtained in a study of response to subunit inactivated influenza vaccine. The study's findings and limits: Authors suggested each seasonal influenza vaccination recruits few new T cells.

TCRdb independently ran MiXCR on the RT-PCR reads; one entry per CDR3 protein. The data show approximately 500,000 distinct CDR3 sequences, 13% to 15% seen once. The sample consisted of PBMCs from blood, taken about 13 days after vaccination. This sequence originates from a man aged 50 to 59 who received an inactivated influenza vaccine.

As DNA, the CDR3 is TGTGCCAGCTCACCTCCGAGCGGACAGGGCCCCCAGTACTTC. Its protein product is CASSPPSGQGPQYF. V is TRBV18 and J is TRBJ2-5; 8 positions match TRBD1. J lost 9 bases, V lost 3 bases, and 9 bases had no gene match. Per germline, CDR1 KGHSH and CDR2 LQKENI. The CDR3 totals 14 residues.